This T cell receptor (beta chain) was profiled in a study of blood T cells in healthy people across ages. On the study more broadly: With template switching, about one barcoded beta molecule was captured per two T cells. Regarding the study as a whole: Long-lived donors carried more naive CD4+ cells and greater diversity than aged donors.

Germline CDR1 reads WSHSY; CDR2 reads SAAADI. Trimming took off 6 bases at V and 4 bases at J, with 16 bases between the two ends. This CDR3 spans 15 amino acids. A note on this clonotype: The antigen is not known.

It was with a sample-barcoded 5' primer and a J-beta primer mix that a second PCR of about 6 to 12 cycles was run. TCRdb re-called the 5' RACE reads with MiXCR, one entry per CDR3 protein. Here the sample spans 800,000 or so distinct CDR3 sequences, around half being singletons. There were healthy Caucasian individuals from Russia, aged about 6 to 100, serving as donors. Each sample yielded at least 6 million isolated PBMCs. Material: blood. The receptor comes from a man aged 80 or over in good health. V and J are TRBV10-2 and TRBJ2-1; D perhaps matches TRBD2 (7 bases). DNA for the CDR3: TGCGCCAGCAGACTTGACGGGGGGCCTTACAATGAGCAGTTCTTC. This translates into CASRLDGGPYNEQFF.